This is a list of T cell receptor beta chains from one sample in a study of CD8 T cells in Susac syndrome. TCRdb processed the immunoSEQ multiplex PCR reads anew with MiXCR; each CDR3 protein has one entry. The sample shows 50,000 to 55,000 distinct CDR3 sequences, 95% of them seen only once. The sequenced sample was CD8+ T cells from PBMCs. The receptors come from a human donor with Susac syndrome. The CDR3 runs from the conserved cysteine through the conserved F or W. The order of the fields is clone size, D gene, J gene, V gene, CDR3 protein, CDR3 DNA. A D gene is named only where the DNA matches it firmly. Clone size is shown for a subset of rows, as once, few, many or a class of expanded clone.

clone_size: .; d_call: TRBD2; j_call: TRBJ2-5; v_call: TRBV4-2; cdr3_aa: CASSQEEDLDSGAETQYF; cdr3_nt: TGTGCCAGCAGCCAAGAGGAGGACTTAGATAGCGGGGCGGAGACCCAGTACTTC
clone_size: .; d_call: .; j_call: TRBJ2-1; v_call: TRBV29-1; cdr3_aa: CSGGRESSYNEQFF; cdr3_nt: TGCAGCGGGGGGCGGGAGAGCTCCTACAATGAGCAGTTCTTC
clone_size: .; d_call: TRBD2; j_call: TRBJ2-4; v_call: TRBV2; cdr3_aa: CASSARLTSGGSIAKNIQYF; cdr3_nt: TGTGCCAGCAGTGCTCGATTGACTAGCGGGGGCTCGATAGCCAAAAACATTCAGTACTTC
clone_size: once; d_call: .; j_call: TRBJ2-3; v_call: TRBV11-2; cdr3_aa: CASSLIGTDTQYF; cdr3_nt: TGTGCCAGCAGCTTAATTGGGACAGATACGCAGTATTTT
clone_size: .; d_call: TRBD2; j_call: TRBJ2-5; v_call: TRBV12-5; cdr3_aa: CASGLWRAGVSLETQYF; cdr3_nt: TGTGCTAGTGGTTTGTGGCGAGCGGGGGTGTCACTCGAGACCCAGTACTTC
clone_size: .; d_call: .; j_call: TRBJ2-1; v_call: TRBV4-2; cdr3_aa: CASSQEYWANEQFF; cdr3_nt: TGTGCCAGCAGCCAAGAGTATTGGGCGAATGAGCAGTTCTTC
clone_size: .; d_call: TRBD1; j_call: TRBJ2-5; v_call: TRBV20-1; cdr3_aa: CSARTGVLPCCGETQYF; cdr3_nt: TGCAGTGCGAGGACAGGGGTCCTTCCCTGTTGCGGAGAGACCCAGTACTTC
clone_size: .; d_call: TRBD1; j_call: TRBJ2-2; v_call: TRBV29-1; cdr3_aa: CSVDDQGQANTGELFF; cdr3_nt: TGCAGCGTTGACGACCAGGGACAGGCGAACACCGGGGAGCTGTTTTTT
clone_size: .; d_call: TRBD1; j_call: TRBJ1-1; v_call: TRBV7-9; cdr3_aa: CASSFREGAEDTEAFF; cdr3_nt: TGTGCCAGCAGCTTTCGGGAGGGGGCGGAGGACACTGAAGCTTTCTTT
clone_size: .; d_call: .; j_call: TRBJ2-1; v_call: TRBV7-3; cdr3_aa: CASSLTAGRNEQFF; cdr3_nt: TGTGCCAGCAGCTTAACGGCGGGGAGAAATGAGCAGTTCTTC
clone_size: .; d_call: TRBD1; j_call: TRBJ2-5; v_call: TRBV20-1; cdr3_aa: CSAKDGDREFETQYF; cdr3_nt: TGCAGTGCTAAGGACGGGGACAGGGAGTTCGAGACCCAGTACTTC
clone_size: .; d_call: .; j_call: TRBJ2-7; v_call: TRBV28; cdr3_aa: CASTQAYEQYF; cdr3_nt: TGTGCCAGCACACAAGCCTACGAGCAGTACTTC
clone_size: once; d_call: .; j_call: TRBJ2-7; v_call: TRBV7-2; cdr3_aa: CASSSSWEGESYEQYF; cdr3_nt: TGTGCCAGCAGCTCCTCCTGGGAAGGAGAATCCTACGAGCAGTACTTC
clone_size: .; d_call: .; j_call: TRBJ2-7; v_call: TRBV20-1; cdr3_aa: CSARADRFSYEQYF; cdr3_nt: TGCAGTGCTAGAGCTGACAGATTCTCCTACGAGCAGTACTTC
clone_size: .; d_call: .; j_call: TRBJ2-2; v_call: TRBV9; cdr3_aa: CASSVGGRETGELFF; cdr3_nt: TGTGCCAGCAGCGTAGGGGGGCGAGAAACCGGGGAGCTGTTTTTT
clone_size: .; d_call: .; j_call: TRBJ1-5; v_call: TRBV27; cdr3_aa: CASGRWGNQPQHF; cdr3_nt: TGTGCCAGCGGTAGGTGGGGCAATCAGCCCCAGCATTTT
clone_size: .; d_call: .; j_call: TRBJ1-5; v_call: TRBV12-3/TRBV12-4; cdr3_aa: CASSPPGIYQPQHF; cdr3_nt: TGTGCCAGCAGCCCCCCAGGGATATATCAGCCCCAGCATTTT
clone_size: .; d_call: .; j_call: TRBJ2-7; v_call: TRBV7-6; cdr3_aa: CASSLDQTYEQYF; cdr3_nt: TGTGCCAGCAGCTTAGATCAAACTTACGAGCAGTACTTC
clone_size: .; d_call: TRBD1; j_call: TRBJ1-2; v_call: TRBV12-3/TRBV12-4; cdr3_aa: CASSSPGQGYGYTF; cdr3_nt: TGTGCCAGCAGTTCTCCGGGACAGGGTTATGGCTACACCTTC
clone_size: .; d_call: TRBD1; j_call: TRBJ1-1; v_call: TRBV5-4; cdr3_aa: CASSPGQGVVDTEAFF; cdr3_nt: TGTGCCAGCAGCCCGGGACAGGGAGTCGTGGACACTGAAGCTTTCTTT
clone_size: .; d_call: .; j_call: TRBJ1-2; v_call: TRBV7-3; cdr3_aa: CASSFVPGPQDYTF; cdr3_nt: TGTGCCAGCAGCTTCGTCCCGGGACCTCAAGACTACACCTTC
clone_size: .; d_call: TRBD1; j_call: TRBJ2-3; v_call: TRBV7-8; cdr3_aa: CASSLPRQGSTDTQYF; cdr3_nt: TGTGCCAGCAGCTTACCCCGACAGGGGAGCACAGATACGCAGTATTTT
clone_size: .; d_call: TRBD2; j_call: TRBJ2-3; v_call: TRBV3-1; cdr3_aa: CASSLLAGVGEQYF; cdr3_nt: TGTGCCAGCAGCCTACTAGCGGGGGTGGGGGAGCAGTATTTT
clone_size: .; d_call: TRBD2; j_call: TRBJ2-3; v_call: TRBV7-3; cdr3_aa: CASSLDPAGRDTDTQYF; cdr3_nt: TGTGCCAGCAGCTTAGACCCCGCGGGGAGGGACACAGATACGCAGTATTTT
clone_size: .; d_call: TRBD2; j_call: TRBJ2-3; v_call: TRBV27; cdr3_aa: CASMSAGEQYF; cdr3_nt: TGTGCCAGCATGTCGGCGGGGGAGCAGTATTTT
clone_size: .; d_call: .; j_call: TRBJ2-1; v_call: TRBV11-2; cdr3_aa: CASSSFSEQFF; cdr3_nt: TGTGCCAGCAGCTCCTTCTCTGAGCAGTTCTTC
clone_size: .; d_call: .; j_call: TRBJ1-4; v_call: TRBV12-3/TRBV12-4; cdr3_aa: CASRAGTVEKLFF; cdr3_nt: TGTGCCAGCAGGGCAGGCACGGTTGAAAAACTGTTTTTT
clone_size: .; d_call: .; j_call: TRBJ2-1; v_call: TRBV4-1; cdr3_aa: CASSLGVYQFF; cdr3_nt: TGCGCCAGCAGCCTTGGTGTGTATCAGTTCTTC
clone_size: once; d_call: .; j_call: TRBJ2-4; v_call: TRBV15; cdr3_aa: CATSRDRKTKNIQYF; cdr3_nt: TGTGCCACCAGCAGAGACAGGAAGACCAAAAACATTCAGTACTTC
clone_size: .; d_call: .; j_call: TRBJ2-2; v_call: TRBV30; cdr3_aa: CAWDWKTGELFF; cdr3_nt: TGTGCCTGGGACTGGAAAACCGGGGAGCTGTTTTTT
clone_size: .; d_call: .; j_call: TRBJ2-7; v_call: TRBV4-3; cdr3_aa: CASSQILGTTYEQYF; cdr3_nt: TGCGCCAGCAGCCAAATTCTCGGGACCACCTACGAGCAGTACTTC
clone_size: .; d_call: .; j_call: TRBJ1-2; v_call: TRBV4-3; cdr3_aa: CASSQEAVFWGNYGYTF; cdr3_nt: TGCGCCAGCAGCCAAGAGGCCGTTTTTTGGGGGAACTATGGCTACACCTTC
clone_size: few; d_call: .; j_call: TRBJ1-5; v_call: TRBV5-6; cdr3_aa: CASSRGSNQPQHF; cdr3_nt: TGTGCCAGCAGCCGCGGTAGCAATCAGCCCCAGCATTTT
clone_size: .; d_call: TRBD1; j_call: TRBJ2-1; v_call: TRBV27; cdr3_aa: CASSQNRGNEQFF; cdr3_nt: TGTGCCAGCAGCCAAAACAGGGGCAATGAGCAGTTCTTC
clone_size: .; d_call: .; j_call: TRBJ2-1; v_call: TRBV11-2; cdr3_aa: CASSLGGTGTPRNEQFF; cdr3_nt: TGTGCCAGCAGCTTAGGAGGAACCGGGACCCCTCGCAATGAGCAGTTCTTC
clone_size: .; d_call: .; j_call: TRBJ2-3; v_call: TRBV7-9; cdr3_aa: CASSVGVGGGTDTQYF; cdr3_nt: TGTGCCAGCAGCGTAGGTGTAGGGGGGGGAACAGATACGCAGTATTTT
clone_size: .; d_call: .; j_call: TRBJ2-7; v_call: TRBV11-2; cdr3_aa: CASSPAVYEQYF; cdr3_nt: TGTGCCAGCAGCCCCGCGGTCTACGAGCAGTACTTC
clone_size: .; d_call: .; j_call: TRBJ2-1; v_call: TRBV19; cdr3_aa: CASSWTYPYNEQFF; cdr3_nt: TGTGCCAGTAGTTGGACATACCCCTACAATGAGCAGTTCTTC